This section outlines one TCR beta chain sequence together with its context. This clonotype was picked up a small number of times. Its antigen is not yet known. Per-base quality was not reported, and no clone a single base away is much larger than it. The data derive from a study of human T cells and chemical hapten exposure (dated by TCRdb to the early 2020s). About the investigation overall: For sensitization, 2% DPC in acetone was applied to a 2 cm by 2 cm area of upper inner arm skin. Blood samples were taken from patients before sensitization (week 0) and then at 2, 6 and about 24 weeks after DPC sensitization. About 27 alopecia patients gave blood for TCR sequencing at one to four time points (pre-sensitization, 2, 6 and 24 weeks). Throughout the study period of around 25 weeks, patients also received therapeutic DPC doses to the scalp every week. Patch tests used Finn chambers with 0.01% DPC on the upper back, scored after 6 days by International Contact Dermatitis Research Group standards. Libraries were combined into a pool for sequencing, and differences in TCR yield between samples came mainly from small differences in library volumes within the pool. Peripheral blood TCR repertoire changes were tracked in vivo in alopecia patients during primary and secondary sensitization to the hapten diphenylcyclopropenone (DPC). Most of the patients in the cohort were female, and the cohort covered alopecia areata with under or over 50% scalp involvement, alopecia totalis and alopecia universalis. Results and caveats for the whole study, not just this receptor: Compared with pre-sensitization or healthy control sets, expanded TCRs formed significantly more large CDR3 similarity clusters, which is consistent with antigen-driven responses. Alopecia, a presumed autoimmune disease, was present in all patients, so the immune response of the patients might differ from that of healthy individuals. Repeated subsampling changed both the strength of the expansion versus patch-test correlation and the threshold at which the correlation became significant. DPC sensitization did not change how many TCRs were above 1 in 1000 frequency, and no evidence was found of alterations in global repertoire structure. Patch test score correlated positively with the number of PT1 expanded TCRs, reaching significance at thresholds 8, 16 and 32 but not at 4.

The time point label, read with the paper, signifies: pre-sensitization, week 0. Interpreted using the paper, the treatment or condition label stands for: therapeutic diphenylcyclopropenone sensitization with weekly scalp DPC. At each patch-test visit, blood was drawn before the patch test was applied. Patients were eligible if aged 18 to 70, diagnosed with alopecia and judged suitable for DPC therapy, and pregnant patients were excluded. Unfractionated whole blood was collected in Tempus Blood RNA tubes, and total RNA was extracted from that blood. Library prep was done by RACE. These reads were obtained on a NextSeq 500. During library preparation, unique molecular identifiers were attached to individual cDNA molecules so that TCRs could be counted quantitatively and reproducibly. Both TCR alpha and TCR beta chains were sequenced from each blood RNA sample. Per the authors' processing: A median of approximately 100,000 TCRs per sample was observed, with a range of about 23,224 to 690,600. The Decombinator software suite was used to annotate V, J and CDR3 in the TCR reads. For the PS versus PT1 abundance plots, all samples were subsampled to the same number of TCRs (28,000). TCRs were defined as expanded if absent before sensitization and observed at least eight times at the 2-week time point. TCRdb redid the processing of the public reads, applying fastp at Q25 and MiXCR, and retained in-frame beta chains. One record per CDR3 amino acid sequence lists the most common genes and DNA. In this record, the V and J calls reflect TCRdb's handling and not the investigators' own analysis. This sample holds 270,000 or so distinct CDR3 sequences; approximately 8% were observed only once. Around 1.2% of the sample comes from the top ten.

The starting material was whole blood, obtained in connection with sensitization to the hapten diphenylcyclopropenone (DPC). The origin of this receptor is a young man with alopecia areata. Some clones in this sample may be carry-over from other donors' samples.

The DNA reads TGCAGTGCTAGAGGCGAGGGGATGAACACTGAAGCTTTCTTT. This gives the protein CSARGEGMNTEAFF. The chain joins TRBV20-1 to TRBJ1-1; the D segment could be TRBD1, given 5 matching bases. Based on the germline V gene (reference sequence), the CDR1 and CDR2 sequences are DFQATT and SNEGSKA. The CDR3 has 14 amino acids, counting the end cysteine and phenylalanine. The read is trimmed to its CDR3 DNA, 42 bases read in frame from base 1. Trimming costs V 1 base and J 0 bases, and their ends lie 9 bases apart.